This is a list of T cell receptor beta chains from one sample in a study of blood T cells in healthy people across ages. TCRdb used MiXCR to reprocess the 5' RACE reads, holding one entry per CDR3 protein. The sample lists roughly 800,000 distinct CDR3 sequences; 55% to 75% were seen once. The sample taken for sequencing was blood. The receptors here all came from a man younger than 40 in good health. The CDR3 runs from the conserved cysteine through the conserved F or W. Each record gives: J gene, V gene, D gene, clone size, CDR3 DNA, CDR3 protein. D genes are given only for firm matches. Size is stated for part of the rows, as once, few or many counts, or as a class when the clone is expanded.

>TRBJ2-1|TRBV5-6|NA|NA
TGTGCCAGCACCCAGCGGGACAGGACAAAGGGGGAGCAGTTCTTC
CASTQRDRTKGEQFF
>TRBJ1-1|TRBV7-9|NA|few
TGTGCCAGCAGCTTAGGATCCGGGACGGGGTTGAGCACTGAAGCTTTCTTT
CASSLGSGTGLSTEAFF
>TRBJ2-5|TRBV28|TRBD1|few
TGTGCCAGCAGTTCCGGAGACGCACAGGGGGCGCTTGAGACCCAGTACTTC
CASSSGDAQGALETQYF
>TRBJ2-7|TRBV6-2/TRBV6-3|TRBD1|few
TGTGCCAGCAGTTACGATGGGACAGGGAACCCCTACGAGCAGTACTTC
CASSYDGTGNPYEQYF
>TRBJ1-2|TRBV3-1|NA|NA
TGTGCCAGCAGCCACGAATCTGGAATATATGGCTACACCTTC
CASSHESGIYGYTF
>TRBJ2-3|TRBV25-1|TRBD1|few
TGTGCCAGCAGCCCCGGGACAGGGGTACGCTTCGGCACAGATACGCAGTATTTT
CASSPGTGVRFGTDTQYF
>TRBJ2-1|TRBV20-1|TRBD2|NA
TGCAGTGCTAGAGATCTCCTGGCGGGAGATTTAGTGGAGCAGTTCTTC
CSARDLLAGDLVEQFF
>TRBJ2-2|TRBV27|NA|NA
TGTGCCAGCAGTTTTACTAACACCGGGGAGCTGTTTTTT
CASSFTNTGELFF
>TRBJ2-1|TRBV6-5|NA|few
TGTGCCAGCAGGGAAGTACTAGCACCCAATGAGCAGTTCTTC
CASREVLAPNEQFF
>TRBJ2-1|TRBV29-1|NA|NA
TGCAGCGTTGAACACTCTTATGGGGGATACAATGAGCAGTTCTTC
CSVEHSYGGYNEQFF